This T cell receptor beta chain was found in a study of shared clonotypes between healthy human individuals (dated by TCRdb to the early 2020s). About the investigation overall: The cohort comprised two women and a few men aged 18 to 49 years. Per donor, leukapheresis produced somewhere between about 0.8 and 9 billion PBMCs. To increase sequencing depth and limit assay-specific biases, TCR repertoire library preparation and sequencing were carried out by different laboratories using diverse techniques. To estimate repertoire size and how much clonotype sharing occurs between individuals, the study deeply sequenced the blood TCR repertoires of 5 or 6 healthy adults. For each donor, three plates each were used for CD4 naive and CD4 memory, two plates were used for CD8 naive, and one plate was used for CD8 memory.

Spanning cysteine to phenylalanine, the CDR3 consists of 14 amino acids. Just the 42-base CDR3 DNA is kept, in frame starting at base 1. The germline V gene specifies MDHEN as CDR1 and SYDVKM as CDR2. Here V drops 3 bases and J drops 5 bases, and the junction holds 4 bases not matched to any gene. The donors were healthy, HIV-negative adults who had no recently reported acute infections or vaccinations. Only Caucasian adults living in Nashville, Tennessee, USA were represented among the donors. Magnetic negative selection was used to enrich CD4+ T cells, after which naive cells were positively selected on CD45RA and the negative fraction became the memory subset. Blood was obtained by leukapheresis, after which PBMCs were separated by Ficoll-Histopaque density gradient centrifugation and cryopreserved in liquid nitrogen vapor phase. Analytical flow cytometry was used to check the purity and quantity of each magnetically sorted T cell population. Each sorted fraction had its genomic DNA isolated and then quantified by UV absorbance on a Nanodrop 2000c.

Using the deep immunoSEQ assay, multiplex PCR amplified TCR CDR3 regions from genomic DNA. Extracted genomic DNA from each cell subset was distributed evenly across all wells of several immunoSEQ 96-well plates, and each plate was treated as a replicate. For sorted subsets, each replicate PCR was loaded with 200 ng genomic DNA, equivalent to 30,000 to 35,000 T cell genomes. Purified libraries were quantified with a Qubit 3.0 fluorometer, sized on a Bioanalyzer 2100, and re-quantified with the KAPA Library Quantification kit. A separate single-read 150-cycle Illumina NextSeq 550 flow cell was used to sequence each immunoSEQ 96-well plate. In the source study's methods: Because the immunoSEQ output included only junctional sequences and no quality scores, the filtering could not be the same as the filtering used for full-length reads. To assign V/J genes and CDR3, sequences were annotated using PyIR, a Python wrapper for IgBLAST v1.9, with IMGT germline references. Reads with weak V/J assignments (E-value above 1e-6), missing CDR3, stop codons, out-of-frame junctions, or ambiguous translated residues were removed. V3J clonotypes were defined as sequences sharing the same inferred V gene, J gene, and CDR3 amino acid sequence. The percentage overlap between two repertoires was calculated by dividing the number of shared unique clonotypes by the size of the smaller repertoire. Repertoire richness was assessed with RTK rarefaction, the Chao1 estimator, and Recon v2.1 estimates of unobserved clonotypes. OLGA was used to compute generation probabilities for all TCRbeta clonotypes that the gDNA method yielded from a few donors. In TCRdb, the immuneACCESS table is reduced to in-frame sequences with V and J assigned. These tables do not hold every clone; where another copy was compared, an unresolved V gene accounts for under half, and the others remain unexplained. V and J calls and clone size are as listed in that table; D and trimming were resolved from the DNA. The sample table shows under 1,100,000 clones, and 60% to 80% are seen once. Together, the top ten hold over 1.3% of the sample.

Concerning this clone: There is no known antigen for this receptor. Per-nucleotide qualities are absent, and no much larger clonotype sits a single base away.

On the study overall, not on this receptor specifically: Compared with non-shared clonotypes, the clonotypes found in all four sorted-subset donors had higher generation probabilities. Because the study included only a small number of donors, the genetic and exposure-history diversity represented was limited. Incomplete sequencing was indicated by rarefaction of sorted-subset datasets, despite the large sequencing depth. Estimated clonotype richness was generally larger for naive than for memory subsets. Pairwise subsampling led to the expectation that sequencing depth would affect the degree of clonotype sharing among donors. Only blood was sampled, and tissue TCR repertoires likely differ from those in blood. Sharing across several donors was observed for roughly 5.4% of naive CD4, over 3% of naive CD8, 2% to 2.5% of memory CD4, and less than 0.45% of memory CD8 clonotypes.

The clonotype originates from a young man in good health. Material: memory CD4+ T cells sorted from blood. Per the publication, the cell subset or site label means: CD45RA-negative fraction. Rearrangement joined TRBV28 to TRBJ2-5; 9 middle bases align to TRBD1. The CDR3 in this case is CASSLTGGWETQYF. Read as DNA, the sequence is TGTGCCAGCAGTTTGACAGGGGGTTGGGAGACCCAGTACTTC.